This TCR beta chain came from a study of response to subunit inactivated influenza vaccine. The study, taken as a whole, reports: The authors suggested that few new T cells are recruited per seasonal influenza vaccination.

TCRdb passed the RT-PCR reads through MiXCR, listing each CDR3 protein once. This sample has 650,000 to 700,000 distinct CDR3 sequences, with approximately 15% found just once. The CDR3 contains 16 residues. V dropped 3 bases and J dropped 1 base, with 13 bases sitting between them. The V gene's germline CDR1 is PRHDT and CDR2 FYEKMQ (reference sequence). Note on this clonotype: Its antigen remains unknown.

The sequences come from PBMCs from blood, collected 12 days after vaccination. The rearrangement links TRBV13 to TRBJ2-4; D is possibly TRBD2 (6 bases). The TCR sequence derives from a man in his fifties or sixties who received an inactivated influenza vaccine. CDR3 residues: CASSFPGERAKNIQYF. CDR3 nucleotide sequence: TGTGCCAGCAGCTTCCCGGGGGAAAGGGCCAAAAACATTCAGTACTTC.